The 25 T cell receptor beta chains below come from one sample, sequenced in a study of blood T cells in healthy people across ages. The use of a sample-barcoded 5' primer and a J-beta primer mix characterized a second PCR of roughly 6 to 11 cycles. TCRdb ran MiXCR on the 5' RACE reads and lists one entry per CDR3 protein. This sample has 1.5 million or so distinct CDR3 sequences, with roughly 43% found just once. Specimen: blood. These receptors all come from a woman under 30 in good health.

This clonotype was observed a few times. The chain is built from TRBV20-1 and TRBJ1-1; D unclear. Germline V gives CDR1 DFQATT, CDR2 SNEGSKA (reference sequence). The CDR3 contains 14 residues. The V end lost 6 bases, the J end lost 4 bases, and 18 bases lay between the germline ends. The chain's CDR3 is CSASVPGMSTEAFF. CDR3 DNA: TGCAGTGCCTCAGTGCCGGGAATGTCCACTGAAGCTTTCTTT.

V is TRBV7-6 and J is TRBJ1-1; D remains unclear. The CDR3 contains 14 residues. Germline V lookup: CDR1 SGHVS, CDR2 FNYEAQ. V was trimmed by 1 base and J by 3 bases, leaving 9 bases between them. CDR3: CASSLVYGDTEAFF. The CDR3 region has the DNA TGTGCCAGCAGCTTAGTATATGGGGACACTGAAGCTTTCTTT.

The table lists this clonotype with a few counts. The genes are TRBV11-2 and TRBJ2-5; D ambiguous. V lost 1 base and J 6 bases, leaving 3 bases between the germline ends. CDR1 and CDR2 (germline): SGHAT, FQNNGV. The CDR3 runs to 11 residues. The CDR3 protein is CASSLAKTQYF. For the CDR3, the DNA is TGTGCCAGCAGCTTAGCCAAGACCCAGTACTTC.

This clonotype was seen a few times. The gene calls are TRBV2 and TRBJ2-1; 10 nucleotides match TRBD2. This CDR3 region has 15 residues. With V trimmed by 7 bases and J by 7 bases, 10 bases remained unmatched. Germline V gene data show CDR1 as SNHLY and CDR2 as FYNNEI. The CDR3 sequence is CASKEELAGPNEQFF. The CDR3 DNA sequence: TGTGCCAGCAAGGAGGAACTAGCGGGGCCTAATGAGCAGTTCTTC.

The chain uses TRBV28 and TRBJ1-5, with 8 nucleotides matching TRBD1. Germline V CDR1 and CDR2: MDHEN, SYDVKM. The J segment lost 7 bases and the V segment lost 2 bases, leaving 7 bases of the junction unmatched. This CDR3 spans 15 amino acids. The CDR3 DNA is TGTGCCAGCAGTTTACCTCAGGGGGCTCGCCAGCCCCAGCATTTT. Encoded protein: CASSLPQGARQPQHF.

The V gene is TRBV19, the J gene TRBJ2-1, with a possible D match to TRBD2 (6 bases). The J call could be wrong; TRBJ2-7 is a better fit for the DNA end. The CDR3 is 15 residues long. CDR1 and CDR2 from the germline V gene are LNHDA and SQIVND (reference sequence). The CDR3 reads CASSNIAVSYNEQYF. The CDR3 DNA reads as TGTGCCAGTAGTAACATAGCGGTCTCCTACAATGAGCAGTACTTC.

The chain recombines TRBV7-2 with TRBJ1-2; D is uncertain. The CDR3 is 13 amino acids. The V end was cut by 1 base, the J end by 4 bases, with 7 bases between. The germline V gene encodes CDR1 SGHTA and CDR2 FQGNSA. The CDR3 sequence: CASSLDFAYGYTF. The CDR3 DNA follows: TGTGCCAGCAGCTTAGACTTCGCCTATGGCTACACCTTC. The full variable domain, with the rest looked up from reference TRBV7-2 and TRBJ1-2, is GAGVSQSPSNKVTEKGKDVELRCDPISGHTALYWYRQSLGQGLEFLIYFQGNSAPDKSGLPSDRFSAERTGGSVSTLTIQRTQQEDSAVYLCASSLDFAYGYTFGSGTRLTVV.

The chain couples TRBV6-2 or TRBV6-3 to TRBJ1-1; D perhaps matches TRBD1 (6 bases). Germline V gives CDR1 MNHEY, CDR2 SVGEGT. Trimming shortened V by 8 bases and J by 4 bases, and 14 bases separated the two germline ends. This CDR3 is 13 amino acids long. The DNA for the CDR3 is TGTGCCAGCTCCTCAGGGGTTCTCACTGAAGCTTTCTTT. Amino acid sequence: CASSSGVLTEAFF.

The chain carries TRBV24-1 and TRBJ2-3; 11 bases are a match to TRBD1. V dropped 4 bases and J dropped 4; count of bases not matched to a gene: 3. CDR3 length: 15 amino acids. CDR1 and CDR2 (germline): KGHDR, SFDVKD. The CDR3 nucleotides are TGTGCCACCAGTGAGGGACAGGGGGACGCAGATACGCAGTATTTT. Protein: CATSEGQGDADTQYF.

CDR3 DNA: TGTGCCAGCAGATATACAGGAGTTCCTGGTAATGAGCAGTTCTTC. Its protein product is CASRYTGVPGNEQFF. The chain has TRBV27 and TRBJ2-1, with D perhaps TRBD1 (5 bases). The CDR3 is made up of 15 amino acids. Trimming removed 6 bases at V and 7 bases at J, with 19 bases between. CDR1 is MNHEY, CDR2 SMNVEV, per germline (reference sequence).

Only a few counts were recorded for this clonotype. The rearrangement links TRBV15 to TRBJ1-4; no reliable D call. The V and J ends lost 3 bases and 2 bases respectively, with 10 bases between them. This CDR3 is built from 15 residues. Germline V gives CDR1 LNHNV, CDR2 YYDKDF (reference sequence). The CDR3 DNA follows: TGTGCCACCAGCAGTTTGGGTTGGACTAATGAAAAACTGTTTTTT. This sequence encodes CATSSLGWTNEKLFF.

A few counts support this clonotype. This rearrangement joins TRBV10-1 to TRBJ1-6; possible D gene TRBD1, 6 bases. CDR1 and CDR2 from the germline V gene are WNHNN and SYGVQD (reference sequence). The V end was cut by 5 bases, the J end by 11 bases, with 13 bases between. CDR3 length equals 13 residues. For the CDR3, the DNA is TGCGCCAGCAGTCCGGGACAAGGTGCACCCCTCCACTTT. This gives the protein CASSPGQGAPLHF.

The chain carries TRBV28 and TRBJ2-7; D unclear. This CDR3 is 14 amino acids long. Germline CDR1 and CDR2: MDHEN and SYDVKM. V lost 6 bases to trimming and J lost 3 bases, with 15 bases between them. The DNA for the CDR3 is TGTGCCAGCAGCATAAGAGTGGGTTTCTACGAGCAGTACTTC. It translates to CASSIRVGFYEQYF.

This clonotype was observed a few times. V gene TRBV20-1 combines with J gene TRBJ2-3; 10 positions agree with TRBD1. This CDR3 is built from 15 residues. Germline lookup yields CDR1 DFQATT and CDR2 SNEGSKA (reference sequence). V dropped 7 bases and J dropped 4; count of bases not matched to a gene: 11. CDR3 loop: CSVERRTGGADTQYF. The CDR3 bases are TGCAGTGTTGAACGTCGGACAGGGGGTGCAGATACGCAGTATTTT.

The V and J genes are TRBV12-3 or TRBV12-4 and TRBJ1-5, with D uncertain. With 3 bases removed from V and 6 bases from J, the gap between germline ends came to 15 bases. The CDR3 spans 15 residues. The CDR3 coding sequence is TGTGCCAGCAGTTTGGGCCTCGCAATTTCTCAGCCCCAGCATTTT. Translating gives CASSLGLAISQPQHF.

This clonotype turned up a few times. The chain links TRBV7-3 to TRBJ2-1; weak D call: TRBD2 (5 bases). This CDR3 comprises 16 residues. V dropped 3 bases and J dropped 0 bases, with 12 bases sitting between them. Germline loops: CDR1 SGHTA, CDR2 FQGTGA. This CDR3 reads CASSLGFGSSYNEQFF. The CDR3 DNA is TGTGCCAGCAGCTTGGGGTTTGGGAGCTCCTACAATGAGCAGTTCTTC. Together with reference TRBV7-3 and TRBJ2-1, the CDR3 gives the full variable domain: GAGVSQTPSNKVTEKGKYVELRCDPISGHTALYWYRQSLGQGPEFLIYFQGTGAADDSGLPNDRFFAVRPEGSVSTLKIQRTERGDSAVYLCASSLGFGSSYNEQFFGPGTRLTVL.

The J gene is TRBJ2-3, the V gene TRBV5-1; D not certain. CDR1 SGHRS and CDR2 YFSETQ come from the germline V gene. Trimming took 4 bases from V and 1 from J, leaving 13 bases between them. This CDR3 comprises 15 residues. CDR3 region: CASSQGPSGTDTQYF. CDR3 sequence (DNA): TGCGCCAGCAGCCAAGGACCATCGGGCACAGATACGCAGTATTTT.

To note about this clonotype: Relative to the germline gene, one junction end is altered; a read error may explain this. V and J are TRBV5-1 and TRBJ2-1; TRBD2 agrees at 13 bases. This CDR3 is 15 amino acids long. The germline V gene encodes CDR1 SGHRS and CDR2 YFSETQ. CDR3 in amino acids: CASSPGTSGTNEQVF. The CDR3 DNA reads TGCGCCAGCAGCCCAGGGACTAGCGGGACCAATGAGCAGGTCTTC.

In this sample, this clonotype turned up a few times. The gene calls are TRBV4-1 and TRBJ2-7, with 9 bases aligning to TRBD1. The V segment lost 3 bases and the J segment 7 bases; nucleotides outside the gene matches: 13. CDR1 is MGHRA and CDR2 is YSYEKL in the germline V gene. The CDR3 sequence is 16 residues long. The CDR3 region has the DNA TGCGCCAGCAGCCATAACGTGGGACAGGGTCCATTTGAGCAGTACTTC. Its translation: CASSHNVGQGPFEQYF.

This clonotype was counted once. V is TRBV11-2 and J is TRBJ2-3; 11 bases are a match to TRBD2. CDR1 is SGHAT and CDR2 is FQNNGV in the germline V gene. The CDR3 contains 16 residues. Trimming took 6 bases from V and 5 from J; bases not matched to a gene: 10. CDR3 region: CASRHISGRARDTQYF. CDR3 nucleotides: TGTGCCAGCAGACATATTAGCGGGAGGGCCCGAGATACGCAGTATTTT.

The chain recombines TRBV24-1 with TRBJ1-5, with a weak D call TRBD1 (5 bases). The CDR3 has 21 residues. CDR1 KGHDR and CDR2 SFDVKD come from the germline V gene. The V end lost 1 base, the J end lost 0 bases, and 24 bases lay between the germline ends. This chain's CDR3 is CATSDFGREEYYPNSNQPQHF. CDR3 coding DNA: TGTGCCACCAGTGATTTTGGCAGGGAGGAATATTACCCTAATAGCAATCAGCCCCAGCATTTT.

V is TRBV12-3 or TRBV12-4 and J is TRBJ1-1; no clear D gene. This CDR3 contains 15 residues. V was shortened by 5 bases and J by 0 bases, with 13 bases between the two germline ends. The CDR3 loop is CASSPAGRLNTEAFF. CDR3 DNA: TGTGCCAGCAGTCCCGCCGGACGGCTGAACACTGAAGCTTTCTTT.

The chain combines TRBV4-1 with TRBJ2-7; 9 bases map to TRBD1. CDR1 and CDR2 (germline): MGHRA, YSYEKL. Trimming cost V 3 bases and J 2 bases; bases outside gene matches: 8. CDR3 length: 16 amino acids. The DNA of the CDR3 is TGCGCCAGCAGCCACCTGGACAGGGGAACACCCTACGAGCAGTACTTC. Encoded protein: CASSHLDRGTPYEQYF.

Comment on this clonotype: The junction differs from germline at one of its ends, possibly a read error. The chain carries TRBV13 and TRBJ2-5; D uncertain. The CDR3 contains 14 residues. In germline, CDR1 is PRHDT, CDR2 FYEKMQ (reference sequence). CDR3 in DNA: TGTGTCAGCAGCCCCCCAGGTTACCGGGAGACCCAGTACTTC. This translates into CVSSPPGYRETQYF.

The chain recombines TRBV25-1 with TRBJ2-1; tentatively, D is TRBD1 (5 bases). CDR3 length equals 13 residues. Germline-derived CDR1 and CDR2 are MGHDK and SYGVNS. The V end lost 7 bases, the J end lost 3 bases, and 10 bases lay between the germline ends. CDR3 sequence: CASNPDNYNEQFF. The DNA for the CDR3 is TGTGCCAGCAACCCGGACAACTACAATGAGCAGTTCTTC.